A selection of T cell receptor beta chains follows, all from one sample in a study of graft-versus-host responses after intestinal transplantation. Generated by immunoSEQ multiplex PCR, the TCRdb table keeps only in-frame clones and is missing some. Of about 100,000 clones in the sample, roughly 87% were seen once. Their recognized antigens are unknown. Sequencing was performed on unstimulated CD4+ T cells sorted from spleen or lymph node cells, taken before transplant. These receptor sequences come from a human donor who was the organ donor for an intestinal transplant. Each CDR3 is given with its conserved first and last residue. Fields, in order: V gene, J gene, D gene, clone size, CDR3 length, CDR3 protein, CDR3 DNA. D genes are given only for firm matches. Clone size, where shown, is once, few, many, or a class for clones that have expanded.

v_call: TRBV2; j_call: TRBJ1-5; d_call: NA; clone_size: NA; cdr3_length: 15; cdr3_aa: CASSDGQYSNQPQHF; cdr3_nt: TGTGCCAGCAGTGATGGGCAGTATAGCAATCAGCCCCAGCATTTT
v_call: TRBV9; j_call: TRBJ1-3; d_call: NA; clone_size: NA; cdr3_length: 13; cdr3_aa: CASSVSGGDTIYF; cdr3_nt: TGTGCCAGCAGCGTTTCGGGGGGGGACACCATATATTTT
v_call: TRBV12-1; j_call: TRBJ2-1; d_call: NA; clone_size: few; cdr3_length: 20; cdr3_aa: CASRHIPERTGTGGRDEQFF; cdr3_nt: TGTGCCAGCAGACACATCCCGGAGAGAACCGGGACAGGGGGCCGGGATGAGCAGTTCTTC
v_call: TRBV18; j_call: TRBJ1-1; d_call: NA; clone_size: NA; cdr3_length: 15; cdr3_aa: CASSPDRGAVTEAFF; cdr3_nt: TGTGCCAGCTCACCCGACCGGGGTGCCGTGACTGAAGCTTTCTTT
v_call: TRBV7-9; j_call: TRBJ2-1; d_call: NA; clone_size: NA; cdr3_length: 15; cdr3_aa: CASSLGAAERDEQFF; cdr3_nt: TGTGCCAGCAGCTTAGGGGCTGCAGAGCGAGATGAGCAGTTCTTC
v_call: TRBV6-5; j_call: TRBJ2-1; d_call: TRBD1; clone_size: NA; cdr3_length: 14; cdr3_aa: CASVPQGGYNEQFF; cdr3_nt: TGTGCCAGCGTCCCACAGGGGGGTTACAATGAGCAGTTCTTC
v_call: TRBV4-1; j_call: TRBJ1-5; d_call: NA; clone_size: NA; cdr3_length: 14; cdr3_aa: CASSLDGSNQPQHF; cdr3_nt: TGCGCCAGCAGCCTCGACGGGTCAAATCAGCCCCAGCATTTT
v_call: TRBV10-3; j_call: TRBJ1-2; d_call: NA; clone_size: NA; cdr3_length: 15; cdr3_aa: CAIGKRDELMHGYTF; cdr3_nt: TGTGCCATCGGCAAGAGAGACGAGCTGATGCATGGCTACACCTTC
v_call: TRBV20-1; j_call: TRBJ1-6; d_call: NA; clone_size: NA; cdr3_length: 11; cdr3_aa: CSARATPPLHF; cdr3_nt: TGCAGTGCTAGAGCCACCCCACCCCTCCACTTT
v_call: TRBV9; j_call: TRBJ1-3; d_call: TRBD1; clone_size: NA; cdr3_length: 15; cdr3_aa: CASSYGQGSGNTIYF; cdr3_nt: TGTGCCAGCAGCTACGGACAGGGTTCTGGAAACACCATATATTTT
v_call: TRBV5-6; j_call: TRBJ2-5; d_call: NA; clone_size: NA; cdr3_length: 14; cdr3_aa: CASSSASGRETQYF; cdr3_nt: TGTGCCAGCAGCTCTGCGTCGGGAAGAGAGACCCAGTACTTC
v_call: TRBV18; j_call: TRBJ1-1; d_call: NA; clone_size: NA; cdr3_length: 17; cdr3_aa: CASSPPGSGVMNTEAFF; cdr3_nt: TGTGCCAGCTCACCACCGGGGAGTGGGGTAATGAACACTGAAGCTTTCTTT
v_call: TRBV28; j_call: TRBJ1-5; d_call: NA; clone_size: NA; cdr3_length: 13; cdr3_aa: CASSSTSNQPQHF; cdr3_nt: TGTGCCAGCAGTTCCACCTCGAATCAGCCCCAGCATTTT
v_call: TRBV5-6; j_call: TRBJ2-7; d_call: TRBD1; clone_size: NA; cdr3_length: 15; cdr3_aa: CASSPGTGKPYEQYF; cdr3_nt: TGTGCCAGCAGCCCAGGGACAGGGAAACCCTACGAGCAGTACTTC
v_call: TRBV7-6; j_call: TRBJ1-2; d_call: TRBD1; clone_size: NA; cdr3_length: 14; cdr3_aa: CASSNTGGNYGYTF; cdr3_nt: TGTGCCAGCAGCAATACAGGGGGTAACTATGGCTACACCTTC
v_call: TRBV4-1; j_call: TRBJ2-3; d_call: NA; clone_size: NA; cdr3_length: 18; cdr3_aa: CASSQEWGRLGRTDTQYF; cdr3_nt: TGCGCCAGCAGCCAAGAATGGGGTCGACTAGGACGAACAGATACGCAGTATTTT
v_call: TRBV19; j_call: TRBJ1-2; d_call: NA; clone_size: NA; cdr3_length: 15; cdr3_aa: CASIRAVWGNYGYTF; cdr3_nt: TGTGCCAGTATCCGCGCCGTCTGGGGAAACTATGGCTACACCTTC
v_call: TRBV7-9; j_call: TRBJ1-5; d_call: NA; clone_size: NA; cdr3_length: 16; cdr3_aa: CASSLAGGAGNQPQHF; cdr3_nt: TGTGCCAGCAGCTTAGCGGGCGGGGCGGGCAATCAGCCCCAGCATTTT
v_call: TRBV7-2; j_call: TRBJ1-4; d_call: NA; clone_size: NA; cdr3_length: 16; cdr3_aa: CASSLNWGATNEKLFF; cdr3_nt: TGTGCCAGCAGCTTAAATTGGGGGGCAACTAATGAAAAACTGTTTTTT
v_call: TRBV30; j_call: TRBJ1-2; d_call: NA; clone_size: NA; cdr3_length: 12; cdr3_aa: CASPEGRVGYTF; cdr3_nt: TGTGCCTCCCCGGAGGGTCGGGTCGGCTACACCTTC
v_call: TRBV7-2; j_call: TRBJ1-1; d_call: TRBD1; clone_size: NA; cdr3_length: 18; cdr3_aa: CASSLIPGQGATGTEAFF; cdr3_nt: TGTGCCAGCAGCCTAATTCCGGGACAGGGGGCTACCGGGACTGAAGCTTTCTTT
v_call: TRBV2; j_call: TRBJ2-5; d_call: TRBD1; clone_size: NA; cdr3_length: 13; cdr3_aa: CASSGTGWGTQYF; cdr3_nt: TGTGCCAGCAGTGGGACAGGGTGGGGGACCCAGTACTTC
v_call: TRBV6-6; j_call: TRBJ1-2; d_call: NA; clone_size: NA; cdr3_length: 13; cdr3_aa: CASSYSHEIGYTF; cdr3_nt: TGTGCCAGCAGTTACTCTCACGAGATAGGCTACACCTTC
v_call: TRBV5-1; j_call: TRBJ2-1; d_call: NA; clone_size: NA; cdr3_length: 15; cdr3_aa: CASSPGLVPGNEQFF; cdr3_nt: TGCGCCAGCAGCCCGGGACTGGTTCCTGGCAATGAGCAGTTCTTC
v_call: TRBV6-6; j_call: TRBJ1-5; d_call: TRBD1; clone_size: NA; cdr3_length: 16; cdr3_aa: CASSYRTGGFSQPQHF; cdr3_nt: TGTGCCAGCAGTTACCGGACAGGGGGATTTAGTCAGCCCCAGCATTTT
v_call: TRBV18; j_call: TRBJ2-7; d_call: TRBD1; clone_size: few; cdr3_length: 14; cdr3_aa: CASSPPRDSYEQYF; cdr3_nt: TGTGCCAGCTCACCTCCTAGGGACAGCTACGAGCAGTACTTC